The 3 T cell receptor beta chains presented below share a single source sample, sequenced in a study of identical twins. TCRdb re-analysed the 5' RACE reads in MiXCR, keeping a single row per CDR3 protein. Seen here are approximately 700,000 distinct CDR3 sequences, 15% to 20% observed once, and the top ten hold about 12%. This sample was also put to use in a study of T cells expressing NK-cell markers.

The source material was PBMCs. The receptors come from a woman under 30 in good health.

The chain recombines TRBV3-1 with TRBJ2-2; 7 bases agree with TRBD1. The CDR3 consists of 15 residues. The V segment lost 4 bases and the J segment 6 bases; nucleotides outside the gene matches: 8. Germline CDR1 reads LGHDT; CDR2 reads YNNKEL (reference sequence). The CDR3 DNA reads TGTGCCAGCAGCCTAAAGGGGGCGGCCCCCGGGGAGCTGTTTTTT. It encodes CASSLKGAAPGELFF.

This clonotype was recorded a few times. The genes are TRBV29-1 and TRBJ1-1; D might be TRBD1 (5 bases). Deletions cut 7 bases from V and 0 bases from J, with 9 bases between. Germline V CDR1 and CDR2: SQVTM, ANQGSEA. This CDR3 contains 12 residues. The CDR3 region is CSEGTLNTEAFF. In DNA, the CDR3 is TGCAGCGAAGGGACGTTGAACACTGAAGCTTTCTTT.

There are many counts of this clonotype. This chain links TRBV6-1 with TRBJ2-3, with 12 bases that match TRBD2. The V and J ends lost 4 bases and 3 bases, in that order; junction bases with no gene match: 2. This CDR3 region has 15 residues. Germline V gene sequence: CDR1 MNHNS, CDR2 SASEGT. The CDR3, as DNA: TGTGCCAGCAGTGGACTAGCGGGAGCAACAGATACGCAGTATTTT. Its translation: CASSGLAGATDTQYF.